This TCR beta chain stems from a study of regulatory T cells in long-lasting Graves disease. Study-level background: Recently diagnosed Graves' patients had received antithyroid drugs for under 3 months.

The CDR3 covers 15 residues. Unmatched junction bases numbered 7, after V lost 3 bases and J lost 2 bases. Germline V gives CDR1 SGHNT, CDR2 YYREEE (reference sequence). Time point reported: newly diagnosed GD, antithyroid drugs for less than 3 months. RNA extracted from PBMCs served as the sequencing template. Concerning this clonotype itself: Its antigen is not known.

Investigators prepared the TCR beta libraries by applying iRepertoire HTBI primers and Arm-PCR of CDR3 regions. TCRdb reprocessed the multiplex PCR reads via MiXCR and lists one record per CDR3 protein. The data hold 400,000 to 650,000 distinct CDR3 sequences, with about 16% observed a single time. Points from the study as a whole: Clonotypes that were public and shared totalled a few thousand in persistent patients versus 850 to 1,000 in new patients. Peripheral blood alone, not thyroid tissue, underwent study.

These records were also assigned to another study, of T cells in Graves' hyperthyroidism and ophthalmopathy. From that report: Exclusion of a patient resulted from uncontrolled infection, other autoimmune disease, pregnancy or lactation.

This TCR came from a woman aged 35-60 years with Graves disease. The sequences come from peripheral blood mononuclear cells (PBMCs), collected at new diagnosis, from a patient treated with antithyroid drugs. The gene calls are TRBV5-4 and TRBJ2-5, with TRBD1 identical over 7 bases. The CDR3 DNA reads TGTGCCAGCAGCTCCGGACAGGCATTGCAAGAGACCCAGTACTTC. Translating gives CASSSGQALQETQYF.